This TCR delta chain was found in a study of gamma-delta T cells after stem cell transplantation. The CDR3 sequence is 18 residues long. Looked up from germline, CDR1 is GEAIGNYY and CDR2 is EKD. TCRdb reapplied CATT to the RT-PCR reads. The table includes over a thousand delta-chain clones, 3% to 4% detected once. This clone was detected a few times. One base away lies a much larger clone, so this may be a sequencing read error. The sequencing sample was made of gamma-delta T cells. The TCR comes from a human donor. It is not recorded whose cells these are; they may come from a transplant donor. The rearrangement links TRDV2 to TRDJ1, with 13 bases that match TRDD3. For the CDR3, the DNA is TGTGCCTGTAGTGTACTGGGGGATACGACTAGTGGGGTCGATAAACCCATCTTT. This sequence encodes CACSVLGDTTSGVDKPIF.